These T cell receptor beta chains were read from a single sample in a study of blood T cell repertoires in COVID-19. Repertoires were generated with immunoSEQ multiplex PCR, while TCRdb's copy carries only in-frame clones and drops some. The sample lists roughly 230,000 clones, roughly 84% occurring once. The material sequenced was peripheral blood. The source is a woman over 75 with acute or convalescent COVID-19. Each CDR3 is given with its conserved first and last residue. D genes are given only for firm matches. Some rows mark clone size as missing; the rest say once, few, many or name a class of expanded clone.

j_call v_call d_call clone_size cdr3_nt cdr3_aa
TRBJ2-7 TRBV5-5 TRBD2 . TGTGCCAGCAGCTTGGTGGGGACTAGGGCCGTTTACGAGCAGTACTTC CASSLVGTRAVYEQYF
TRBJ1-2 TRBV19 TRBD1 . TGTGCCAGTACTCCCTTCCTCAGGGGGCTGAAGACGTCGAACTATGGCTACACCTTC CASTPFLRGLKTSNYGYTF
TRBJ2-7 TRBV18 . . TGTGCCAGCTCACCGAATCAGGGGTGGCACGAGCAGTACTTC CASSPNQGWHEQYF
TRBJ2-7 TRBV28 . many TGTGCCAGCAAACTGGACCAGGGTGGTTCCTACGAGCAGTACTTC CASKLDQGGSYEQYF
TRBJ1-2 TRBV24-1 TRBD1 once TGTGCCACCAGTGATAGGGACAGGGGGCATTCTGGCTACACCTTC CATSDRDRGHSGYTF
TRBJ1-5 TRBV3-1/TRBV3-2 . once TGTGCCAGCAGCCAAGTACTAAATCAGCCCCAGCATTTT CASSQVLNQPQHF
TRBJ1-1 TRBV12-3/TRBV12-4 . . TGTGCCAGCAGTCTGAGGGCCGGGCTGGAAGCTTTCTTT CASSLRAGLEAFF
TRBJ2-7 TRBV13 TRBD1 . TGTGCCAGCAGCCCGACAGTGGGACAGGGACGATACGAGCAGTACTTC CASSPTVGQGRYEQYF
TRBJ1-5 TRBV24-1 TRBD1 . TGTGCCACCAGTCCCGGGACAGGGGTTTTGTATCAGCCCCAGCATTTT CATSPGTGVLYQPQHF
TRBJ1-2 TRBV6-6 . once TGTGCCAGCAGTACTATCGGAGGAGGCTACACCTTC CASSTIGGGYTF
TRBJ1-6 TRBV19 TRBD1 . TGTGCCAGTAGTGCCACAGGGGTTGGCGGGATTTCACCCCTCCACTTT CASSATGVGGISPLHF
TRBJ2-3 TRBV9 TRBD2 . TGTGCCAGCGGGGGGGCAGATACGCAGTATTTT CASGGADTQYF
TRBJ2-2 TRBV11-2 . . TGTGCCAGCAGCTTGTCTCTCCCAATGACATGGTCCGGGGAGCTGTTTTTT CASSLSLPMTWSGELFF
TRBJ1-2 TRBV7-9 TRBD1 . TGTGCCAGCAGCTTATCCACCGGGACAGGGTCTGGCTACACCTTC CASSLSTGTGSGYTF
TRBJ2-5 TRBV5-1 TRBD1 . TGCGCCAGCAGCTTTTGGGACAGGAGAGGGGAGACCCAGTACTTC CASSFWDRRGETQYF
TRBJ1-1 TRBV9 . . TGTGCCAGCAGCGTAAGTGGGGGCCCCGAAGCTTTCTTT CASSVSGGPEAFF
TRBJ1-5 TRBV6-1 . . TGTGCCAGCAGTGCGAAGACACCGAATAGCAATCAGCCCCAGCATTTT CASSAKTPNSNQPQHF
TRBJ2-1 TRBV7-9 . once TGTGCCAGCAGCTTACCCGTGGCCCGTCCCTACAATGAGCAGTTCTTC CASSLPVARPYNEQFF
TRBJ2-3 TRBV20-1 . . TGCAGTGCCCGACTCACAGATACGCAGTATTTT CSARLTDTQYF
TRBJ2-2 TRBV18 . . TGTGCCAGCTCACCACTACAGGGCCGAGGCACCGGGGAGCTGTTTTTT CASSPLQGRGTGELFF
TRBJ2-1 TRBV3-1/TRBV3-2 . few TGTGCCAGCAGCCAAGGAACGGGACTGCACAATGAGCAGTTCTTC CASSQGTGLHNEQFF
TRBJ1-2 TRBV6-5 . . TGTGCCAGCAGCGACGGGGGGTCCGGCTACACCTTC CASSDGGSGYTF
TRBJ1-2 TRBV7-3 . . TGTGCCAGCAGCTTATCCGGGCCCGGGGACTATGGCTACACCTTC CASSLSGPGDYGYTF
TRBJ2-1 TRBV6-4 . . TGTGCCAGCAGTGAATCGGTTAGCTCCTACAATGAGCAGTTCTTC CASSESVSSYNEQFF
TRBJ1-1 TRBV23-1 . . TGCGCCAGCAGTCAAACCTCCCCTCGGGGGGGGAACACTGAAGCTTTCTTT CASSQTSPRGGNTEAFF
TRBJ2-1 TRBV5-6 . . TGTGCCAGCAGCCCGGACTACACGAGCTCCTACAATGAGCAGTTCTTC CASSPDYTSSYNEQFF
TRBJ1-1 TRBV1 . . TGCACCAGCAGCCAACGCACAGGGGGCAGCCCGCCGAACACTGAAGCTTTCTTT CTSSQRTGGSPPNTEAFF
TRBJ2-1 TRBV19 . . TGTGCCAGTAGTAATTTTCCGGGTGACAATGAGCAGTTCTTC CASSNFPGDNEQFF
TRBJ2-1 TRBV4-1 . . TGCGCCAGCAGCCAGGACTTAACAGGGCGTGAGCAGTTCTTC CASSQDLTGREQFF
TRBJ2-1 TRBV5-8 . . TGTGCCAGCAGCTTGAATAGGGGGAATGAGCAGTTCTTC CASSLNRGNEQFF
TRBJ1-1 TRBV9 TRBD1 . TGTGCCAGCAGCGAAAAGGGGGACAGGGTTATGACTGAAGCTTTCTTT CASSEKGDRVMTEAFF
TRBJ2-7 TRBV3-1/TRBV3-2 TRBD1 . TGTGCCAGCAGCCGTTGGGACAGGGGGCTTCTTGGCGAGCAGTACTTC CASSRWDRGLLGEQYF
TRBJ2-3 TRBV7-3 . . TGTGCCAGCAGCATTACCGGGGGTGGCACAGATACGCAGTATTTT CASSITGGGTDTQYF
TRBJ2-5 TRBV12-3/TRBV12-4 . . TGTGCCAGCAGAGTACAGGGTCGGGAGACCCAGTACTTC CASRVQGRETQYF
TRBJ2-5 TRBV7-3 TRBD2 . TGTGCCAGCAGCTTACGTTCCCCTAGCGGAGGCGAGACCCAGTACTTC CASSLRSPSGGETQYF
TRBJ1-6 TRBV5-1 TRBD1 . TGCGCCAGCAGCTTGGAAGTTGTGACAGGGAATTCACCCCTCCACTTT CASSLEVVTGNSPLHF
TRBJ1-2 TRBV5-4 . . TGTGCCAGCAGCTTGGACAGTTCCTATGGCTACACCTTC CASSLDSSYGYTF
TRBJ2-3 TRBV2 TRBD2 . TGTGCCAGCAGGGTTCTAGCGGGGGCCACAGATACGCAGTATTTT CASRVLAGATDTQYF
TRBJ1-6 TRBV2 TRBD1 few TGTGCCAGCGGGACAGGGGGCTTGAGGTATAATTCACCCCTCCACTTT CASGTGGLRYNSPLHF
TRBJ1-2 TRBV12-3/TRBV12-4 TRBD1 . TGTGCCAGCAGTTTTAGCAGGGGGTATGGCTACACCTTC CASSFSRGYGYTF
TRBJ2-1 TRBV4-1 TRBD2 few TGCGCCAGCAGCCAAGCGACTAGCGGCGCGACCTACAATGAGCAGTTCTTC CASSQATSGATYNEQFF
TRBJ1-1 TRBV29-1 . . TGCAGCGTTGAAGAGGCAGCTGAAGCTTTCTTT CSVEEAAEAFF
TRBJ1-5 TRBV6-5 . . TGTGCCAGCAGTTATGTCGCAGGGAATCAGCCCCAGCATTTT CASSYVAGNQPQHF
TRBJ2-1 TRBV6-5 TRBD2 once TGTGCCGTCCATAGCGGGGGGCTGGGCAATGAGCAGTTCTTC CAVHSGGLGNEQFF
TRBJ2-3 TRBV11-3 TRBD2 . TGTGCCAGCAGCTTAGATTGGGCGGGGGCAGATACGCAGTATTTT CASSLDWAGADTQYF
TRBJ2-4 TRBV19 TRBD1 . TGTGCCAGTAGTGTGGGGACAGGAGCGTCAAACATTCAGTACTTC CASSVGTGASNIQYF
TRBJ2-3 TRBV6-5 TRBD2 . TGTGCCAGCAAAGCGGGGAGTTCAGATACGCAGTATTTT CASKAGSSDTQYF
TRBJ1-2 TRBV7-3 TRBD1 once TGTGCCAGCAGCGCACCCGGGACAGTCTATGGCTACACCTTC CASSAPGTVYGYTF
TRBJ2-3 TRBV4-1 TRBD2 . TGCGCCAGCAGCATCTCGACTAGCGGCTATACGCAGTATTTT CASSISTSGYTQYF
TRBJ2-1 TRBV7-9 TRBD2 once TGTGCCAGCAGCTTTTTAGCGGGGGCCTACAATGAGCAGTTCTTC CASSFLAGAYNEQFF
TRBJ1-6 TRBV7-2 . . TGTGCCAGCACCACAGTGGCCCTCATCTATAATTCACCCCTCCACTTT CASTTVALIYNSPLHF